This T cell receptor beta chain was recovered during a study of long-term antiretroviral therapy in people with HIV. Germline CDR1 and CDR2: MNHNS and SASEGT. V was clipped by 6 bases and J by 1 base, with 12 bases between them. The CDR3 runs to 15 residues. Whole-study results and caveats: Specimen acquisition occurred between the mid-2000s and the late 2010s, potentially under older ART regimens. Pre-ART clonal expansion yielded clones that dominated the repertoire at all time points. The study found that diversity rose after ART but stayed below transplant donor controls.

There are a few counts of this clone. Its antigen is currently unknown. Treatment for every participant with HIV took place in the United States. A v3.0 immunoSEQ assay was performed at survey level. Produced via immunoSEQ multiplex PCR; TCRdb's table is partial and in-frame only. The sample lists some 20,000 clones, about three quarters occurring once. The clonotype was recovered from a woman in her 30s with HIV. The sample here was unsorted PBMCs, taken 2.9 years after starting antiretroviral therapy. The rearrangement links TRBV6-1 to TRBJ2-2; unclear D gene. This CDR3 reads CASRKDGRNTGELFF. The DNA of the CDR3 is TGTGCCAGCAGAAAGGACGGAAGGAACACCGGGGAGCTGTTTTTT.